This T cell receptor beta chain derives from a study of blood T cell repertoires in COVID-19. Across the study: From T cells, B-cell-depleted T cells, or PBMCs came the material, which was cDNA or gDNA.

Authors' processing steps: Amplified reference gene primers provided the basis for estimating nucleated cell counts. Sequenced by immunoSEQ multiplex PCR; TCRdb stores in-frame clones only, minus some. The V and J calls and the clone size are those of that table, but D and trimming were determined from the DNA. The sample contains about 150,000 clones, roughly 83% of which appear only once. This clone was found many times. Shortly before study entry, within 2 weeks, exposed participants had met a COVID-19 case. The TCR was taken from a man between 65 and 79 years old who had been exposed to COVID-19. Material: PBMCs or T cells enriched from blood (not recorded which).

The CDR3: CASSPPQGYQETQYF. DNA for the CDR3: TGTGCCAGCAGCCCACCCCAGGGCTACCAAGAGACCCAGTACTTC. This chain joins TRBV11-3 and TRBJ2-5, with D possibly matching TRBD1 (5 bases). The CDR3 has 15 amino acids. V lost 5 bases and J lost 0, with 13 bases in between. In germline, CDR1 is SGHNT, CDR2 YENEEA.